A selection of T cell receptor beta chains follows, all from one sample in a study of circulating CD8 cells and anti-PD-1 response in melanoma. Via MiXCR, TCRdb re-called the reads, giving one row per CDR3 protein. The sample includes over a hundred distinct CDR3 sequences, 5% of them seen just once. The sample consisted of CD8+ T cells from PBMCs, taken at baseline or after one month of anti-PD-1 therapy (not recorded which). Source of these receptors: a human donor with melanoma. Both conserved end residues are part of each CDR3. A D gene is named only where the DNA matches it firmly. Size tells how often a clone was seen, or its class if it is expanded.

j_call clone_size d_call v_call cdr3_nt cdr3_aa
TRBJ2-1 medium-sized - TRBV6-6 TGTGCCAGCAGTTACGGGGTAATTGAGCAGTTCTTC CASSYGVIEQFF
TRBJ1-1 hyperexpanded TRBD1 TRBV19 TGTGCCAGTAGGAACGAGGGGGCGAGACGCACTGAAGCTTTCTTT CASRNEGARRTEAFF
TRBJ1-1 hyperexpanded - TRBV12-3/TRBV12-4 TGTGCCAGCAATCACGGGGGTGAAGCTTTCTTT CASNHGGEAFF
TRBJ2-1 large - TRBV28 TGTGCCAGCAGTCTCCCGGAGCGGCGCTACAATGAGCAGTTCTTC CASSLPERRYNEQFF
TRBJ2-1 large - TRBV7-2 TGTGCCAGCAGCTCCGAGCACTACAATGAGCAGTTCTTC CASSSEHYNEQFF
TRBJ2-3 medium-sized TRBD1 TRBV4-3 TGCGCCAGCAGCCAAGAGACAGGGTCAGATACGCAGTATTTT CASSQETGSDTQYF
TRBJ2-2 medium-sized - TRBV7-3 TGTGCCAGCAGCCTACTAAGTTTCGAGGGCACCGGGGAGCTGTTTTTT CASSLLSFEGTGELFF
TRBJ2-7 large - TRBV5-5 TGTGCCAGCAGCCCCACCCTGGGACTTCGGGAAGAGCAGTACTTC CASSPTLGLREEQYF
TRBJ1-1 large - TRBV2 TGTGCCAGCATTTCTTCGACTGAAGCTTTCTTT CASISSTEAFF
TRBJ2-3 large - TRBV4-1 TGCGCCAGCAGCCGGGGCGTCCGCCCAGATACGCAGTATTTT CASSRGVRPDTQYF
TRBJ2-1 large - TRBV19 TGTGCCAGTAGTATAGGGACCCGCCGGCAGTTCTTC CASSIGTRRQFF